Following are 15 T cell receptor beta chains from one sample sequenced in a study of neoadjuvant anti-PD-1 for oral cavity cancer. Time point noted: after neoadjuvant nivolumab, at surgical resection. This table comes from immunoSEQ multiplex PCR, and its TCRdb copy is limited to in-frame clones, with some not included. The sample shows roughly 32,000 clones, roughly 80% of them seen only once. The sequencing here drew on PBMCs, taken after nivolumab (anti-PD-1) treatment. Every receptor here comes from a person aged 35 to 85 with oral cavity squamous cell carcinoma.

This clone was counted once. The V and J genes are TRBV4-1 and TRBJ1-5, with D unresolved. V was trimmed by 0 bases and J by 4 bases, leaving 13 bases between them. The germline CDR1 and CDR2 sequences are MGHRA and YSYEKL. This CDR3 has 16 residues. In DNA form, the CDR3 reads TGCGCCAGCAGCCAAGATTTTGGGTCTGGGAATCAGCCCCAGCATTTT. Its protein product is CASSQDFGSGNQPQHF.

The chain employs TRBV7-9 and TRBJ1-1; D remains ambiguous. Germline V gives CDR1 SEHNR, CDR2 FQNEAQ (reference sequence). Trimming took 6 bases from V and 5 from J, leaving 7 bases between them. The CDR3 consists of 11 residues. The chain's CDR3 is CASRTGTEAFF. In DNA, the CDR3 is TGTGCCAGCAGAACCGGGACTGAAGCTTTCTTT.

The chain uses TRBV4-3 and TRBJ2-7; unclear D gene. V dropped 0 bases and J dropped 2 bases, with 14 bases sitting between them. Germline CDR1 is LGHNA and CDR2 is YSLEER. This CDR3 contains 16 residues. This CDR3 reads CASSQDLSIRPYEQYF. The CDR3 region has the DNA TGCGCCAGCAGCCAAGATCTTTCCATAAGACCCTACGAGCAGTACTTC.

This chain uses TRBV7-9 with TRBJ2-7; D might be TRBD2 (6 bases). Trimming left V 1 base short and J 5 bases short, with 12 bases between. The CDR3 is 14 amino acids. Germline-derived CDR1 and CDR2 are SEHNR and FQNEAQ (reference sequence). The DNA of the CDR3 is TGTGCCAGCAGCTTAGGTGGGGGGAGCGACGAGCAGTACTTC. Translated, it gives CASSLGGGSDEQYF.

The V call is TRBV7-2, the J call TRBJ1-3; D gene ambiguous. The CDR3 spans 15 residues. V was clipped by 1 base and J by 0 bases, with 7 bases between them. Germline CDR1 SGHTA, CDR2 FQGNSA. In DNA form, the CDR3 reads TGTGCCAGCAGCTTAGAGGGCCTCTCTGGAAACACCATATATTTT. Translating gives CASSLEGLSGNTIYF.

This chain links TRBV6-5 with TRBJ2-7, with D perhaps matching TRBD2 (5 bases). CDR1 is MNHEY, CDR2 SVGAGI, per germline. The CDR3 sequence is 12 residues long. V dropped 3 bases and J dropped 6 bases, with 9 bases sitting between them. The CDR3 DNA follows: TGTGCCAGCAGTTATGAGGGCGTCGAGCAGTACTTC. The encoded protein is CASSYEGVEQYF.

This clone is judged medium-sized. The chain links TRBV4-3 to TRBJ2-2, with D uncertain. Germline lookup yields CDR1 LGHNA and CDR2 YSLEER. This CDR3 has 16 residues. Deletions cut 0 bases from V and 2 bases from J, with 10 bases between. As DNA, the CDR3 is TGCGCCAGCAGCCAAGATACGGGCCACAACACCGGGGAGCTGTTTTTT. Residues: CASSQDTGHNTGELFF.

The chain has TRBV2 and TRBJ1-2, with a weak D call TRBD1 (5 bases). This CDR3 contains 15 residues. Germline V lookup: CDR1 SNHLY, CDR2 FYNNEI. V lost 3 bases and J lost 9, with 20 bases in between. The CDR3 nucleotides are TGTGCCAGCAGTGAGGGGGAGGCGGTAGGGTGGTGCTACACCTTC. Its translation: CASSEGEAVGWCYTF.

The chain recombines TRBV9 with TRBJ2-2, with 11 bases that match TRBD2. CDR3 length: 18 residues. With V trimmed by 0 bases and J by 4 bases, 8 bases remained unmatched. Looked up from germline, CDR1 is SGDLS and CDR2 is YYNGEE. CDR3 sequence reads: CASSVELAGVIATGELFF. In DNA form, the CDR3 reads TGTGCCAGCAGCGTAGAACTAGCGGGGGTTATTGCCACCGGGGAGCTGTTTTTT.

The chain links TRBV7-6 to TRBJ2-3, with TRBD1 matching 8 bases. This CDR3 region has 18 residues. Germline V gives CDR1 SGHVS, CDR2 FNYEAQ. Germline trimming cut 3 bases from V and 0 bases from J; bases unmatched to any gene: 11. The CDR3 loop is CASSFGQGAGVSTDTQYF. The DNA for the CDR3 is TGTGCCAGCAGCTTTGGGCAGGGGGCAGGGGTTAGCACAGATACGCAGTATTTT.

Only a few counts were recorded for this clone. The chain employs TRBV2 and TRBJ1-6; the match to TRBD1 covers 8 bases. Losses at the gene ends were 10 bases for V and 8 bases for J; bases not matched to a gene: 10. The CDR3 sequence is 14 residues long. The V gene's germline CDR1 is SNHLY and CDR2 FYNNEI. The CDR3 DNA sequence: TGTGCCACTCAGGACAGGGTCGTGGATTCACCCCTCCACTTT. It specifies CATQDRVVDSPLHF.

The genes are TRBV6-9 and TRBJ2-7; D gene uncertain. Germline-derived CDR1 and CDR2 are MNHGY and SVAAGI. The CDR3 has 14 residues. Trimming took off 3 bases at V and 4 bases at J, with 13 bases between the two ends. CDR3 DNA sequence: TGTGCCAGCAGTTACGGGCGGAAACCTTACGAGCAGTACTTC. Its protein is CASSYGRKPYEQYF.

The V call is TRBV6-1, the J call TRBJ1-2; the D gene is possibly TRBD1 (5 bases). The CDR3 is 16 residues long. CDR1 MNHNS and CDR2 SASEGT come from the germline V gene. Between the trimmed V and J ends, which lost 0 bases and 4 bases, there was a span of 15 bases. CDR3 loop: CASSEALPGTGYGYTF. The CDR3 DNA reads TGTGCCAGCAGTGAAGCGCTCCCGGGGACGGGCTATGGCTACACCTTC.

V is TRBV19 and J is TRBJ1-3; no firm D call. The CDR3 covers 11 residues. V was pared by 3 bases and J by 8 bases, with 5 bases between. Per germline, CDR1 LNHDA and CDR2 SQIVND (reference sequence). CDR3 DNA: TGTGCCAGTAGTATGGCGTACACCATATATTTT. It yields the protein CASSMAYTIYF.

There are a few counts of this clone. This rearrangement joins TRBV30 to TRBJ2-7, with unresolved D. The V end lost 0 bases, the J end lost 2 bases, and 11 bases lay between the germline ends. CDR1 and CDR2 from the germline V gene are GTSNPN and SVGIG (reference sequence). The CDR3 contains 14 residues. The CDR3 DNA sequence: TGTGCCTGGAGTGTGGGTTATGTACCCTACGAGCAGTACTTC. Translating gives CAWSVGYVPYEQYF.